This TCR beta chain was profiled in a study of T cell responses to AZD1222 COVID-19 vaccine. Germline assignment: CDR1 KGHDR and CDR2 SFDVKD. This CDR3 is built from 17 residues. V shed 4 bases and J shed 0 bases, with 15 bases lying between them. Remarks on this clone: Its antigen is not identified.

Clones were read by immunoSEQ multiplex PCR, and TCRdb kept only the in-frame ones, dropping some. The table includes about 84,000 clones, approximately 85% detected once. General observations from the study: Rises in breadth and depth of Spike-specific TCRs came after two AZD1222 doses.

The receptor's source is an adult who received the AZD1222 COVID-19 vaccine. The rearrangement joins TRBV24-1 to TRBJ1-5, with TRBD1 as a possible D gene (6 bases). Sequencing was performed on peripheral blood, taken 28 days after the second AZD1222 dose. For the CDR3, the DNA is TGTGCCACCAGTGACTCCGGGACAACTTATAGCAATCAGCCCCAGCATTTT. Its translation is CATSDSGTTYSNQPQHF.